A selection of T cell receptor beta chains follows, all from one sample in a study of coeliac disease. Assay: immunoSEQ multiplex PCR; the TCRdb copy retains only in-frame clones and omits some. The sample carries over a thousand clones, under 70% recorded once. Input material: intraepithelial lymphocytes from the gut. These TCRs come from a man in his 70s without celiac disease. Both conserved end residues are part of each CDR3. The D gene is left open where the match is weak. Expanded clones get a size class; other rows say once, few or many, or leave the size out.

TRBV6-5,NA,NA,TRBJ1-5,TGTGCCAGCAGTTACTCGTCAAATCAGCCCCAGCATTTT,CASSYSSNQPQHF
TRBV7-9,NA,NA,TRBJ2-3,TGTGCCAGCAGCTCCCCGACAGCCACTAGCACAGATACGCAGTATTTT,CASSSPTATSTDTQYF
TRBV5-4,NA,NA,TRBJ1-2,TGTGCCAGCACCATTGTATCGGGGGGCGATGGCTACACCTTC,CASTIVSGGDGYTF
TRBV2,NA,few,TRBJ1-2,TGTGCCAGCAGGCCCGGGGGGGAAGGCTACACCTTC,CASRPGGEGYTF
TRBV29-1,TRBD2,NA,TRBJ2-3,TGCAGCGTTGAGGGGCTAGCGGGGACCCTCACCCCAGATACGCAGTATTTT,CSVEGLAGTLTPDTQYF
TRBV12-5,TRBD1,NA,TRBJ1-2,TGTGCTAGTGGTTTTAGTAAGGGGGCGCCTGGCTACACCTTC,CASGFSKGAPGYTF
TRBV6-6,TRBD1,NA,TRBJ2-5,TGTGCCAGTCGACAGGGGGCAAAGACCCAGTACTTC,CASRQGAKTQYF
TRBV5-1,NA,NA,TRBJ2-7,TGCGCCAGCAGCCCGGGGACTTGGAACGAGCAGTACTTC,CASSPGTWNEQYF
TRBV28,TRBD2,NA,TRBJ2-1,TGTGCCAGCAGTTCCTCATCGGCGGGGGGGAATGAGCAGTTCTTC,CASSSSSAGGNEQFF
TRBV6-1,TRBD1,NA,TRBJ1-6,TGTGCCAGTTGGGACAGGTCCTATAATTCCCCCCTCCACTTT,CASWDRSYNSPLHF
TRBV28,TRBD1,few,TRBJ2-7,TGTGCCAGCAGGGGAGAGGACAGGGGGCACTACGAGCAGTACTTC,CASRGEDRGHYEQYF
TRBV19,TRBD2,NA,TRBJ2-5,TGTGCCAGTGGGAGGGACCGCGAAGAGACCCAGTACTTC,CASGRDREETQYF
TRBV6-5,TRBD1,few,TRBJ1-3,TGTGCCAGCAGTTACACGACAGGGAGCTCCGGAAACACCATATATTTT,CASSYTTGSSGNTIYF
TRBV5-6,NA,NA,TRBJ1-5,TGTGCCAGCAGCTCGGGTACGGATCAGCCCCAGCATTTT,CASSSGTDQPQHF
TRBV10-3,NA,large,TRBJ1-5,TGTGCCATCAGTGACCAGGGCGCCAATCAGCCCCAGCATTTT,CAISDQGANQPQHF
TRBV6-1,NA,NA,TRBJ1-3,TGTGCCAGCAGTGAAGGACAGGTTGGAAACACCATATATTTT,CASSEGQVGNTIYF
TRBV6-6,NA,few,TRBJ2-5,TGTGCCAGCAGTGGGGCCAGGGACTCGGGGGAAGAGACCCAGTACTTC,CASSGARDSGEETQYF
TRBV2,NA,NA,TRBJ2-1,TGTGCCAGCAGTCCGGGTTCGCACAATGAGCTGTTCTTC,CASSPGSHNELFF
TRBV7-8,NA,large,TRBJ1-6,TGTGCCAGCAGCCGCCGTGGGGCGAATTCACCCCTCCACTTT,CASSRRGANSPLHF
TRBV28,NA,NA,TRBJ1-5,TGTGCCAGCAGTTTTCAGGGTGGGGACAATCAGCCCCAGCATTTT,CASSFQGGDNQPQHF
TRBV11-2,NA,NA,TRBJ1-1,TGTGCCAGCAGCTACTTGGAGCACACTGAAGCTTTCTTT,CASSYLEHTEAFF
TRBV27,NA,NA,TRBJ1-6,TGTGCCAGCAGTAGGGGAGGTACTTCGCCCCTCCACTTT,CASSRGGTSPLHF